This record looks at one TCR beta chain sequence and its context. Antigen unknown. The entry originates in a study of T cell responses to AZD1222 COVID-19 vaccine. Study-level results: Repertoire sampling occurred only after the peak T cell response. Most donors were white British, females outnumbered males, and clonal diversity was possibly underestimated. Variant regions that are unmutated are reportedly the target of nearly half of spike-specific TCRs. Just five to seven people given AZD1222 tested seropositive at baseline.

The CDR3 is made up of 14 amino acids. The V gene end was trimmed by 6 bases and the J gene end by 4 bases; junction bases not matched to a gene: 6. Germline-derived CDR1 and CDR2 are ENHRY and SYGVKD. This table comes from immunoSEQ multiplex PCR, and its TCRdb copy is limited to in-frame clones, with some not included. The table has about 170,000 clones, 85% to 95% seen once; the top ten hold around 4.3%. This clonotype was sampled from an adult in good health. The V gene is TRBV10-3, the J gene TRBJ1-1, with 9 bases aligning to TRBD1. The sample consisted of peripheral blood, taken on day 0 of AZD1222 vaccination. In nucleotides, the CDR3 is TGTGCCATCAGCCTCCGGGACAGGGCCACTGAAGCTTTCTTT. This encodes CAISLRDRATEAFF.